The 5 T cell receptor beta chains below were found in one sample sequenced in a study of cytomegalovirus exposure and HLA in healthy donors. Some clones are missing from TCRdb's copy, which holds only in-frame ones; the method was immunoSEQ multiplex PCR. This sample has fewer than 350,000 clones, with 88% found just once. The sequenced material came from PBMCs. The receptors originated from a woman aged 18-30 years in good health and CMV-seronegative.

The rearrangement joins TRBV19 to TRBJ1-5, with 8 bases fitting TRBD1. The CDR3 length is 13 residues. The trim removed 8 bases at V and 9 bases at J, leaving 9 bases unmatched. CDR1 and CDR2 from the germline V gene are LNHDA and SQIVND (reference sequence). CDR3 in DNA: TGTGCCAGTGGTACGGACAGGGTGAGGCCCCAGCATTTT. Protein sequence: CASGTDRVRPQHF.

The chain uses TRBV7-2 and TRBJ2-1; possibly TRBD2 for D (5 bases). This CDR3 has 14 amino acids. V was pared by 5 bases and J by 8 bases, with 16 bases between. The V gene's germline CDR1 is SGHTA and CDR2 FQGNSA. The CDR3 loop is CASSRGPRIDEQFF. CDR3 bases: TGTGCCAGCAGCCGAGGGCCCCGAATCGATGAGCAGTTCTTC. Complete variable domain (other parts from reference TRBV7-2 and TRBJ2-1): GAGVSQSPSNKVTEKGKDVELRCDPISGHTALYWYRQSLGQGLEFLIYFQGNSAPDKSGLPSDRFSAERTGGSVSTLTIQRTQQEDSAVYLCASSRGPRIDEQFFGPGTRLTVL.

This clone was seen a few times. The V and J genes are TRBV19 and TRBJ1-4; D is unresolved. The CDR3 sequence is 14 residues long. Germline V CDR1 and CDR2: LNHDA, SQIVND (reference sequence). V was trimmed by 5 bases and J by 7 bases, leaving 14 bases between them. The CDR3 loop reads CASSSGLLSEKLFF. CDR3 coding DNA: TGTGCCAGTAGTTCTGGCCTACTAAGTGAAAAACTGTTTTTT.

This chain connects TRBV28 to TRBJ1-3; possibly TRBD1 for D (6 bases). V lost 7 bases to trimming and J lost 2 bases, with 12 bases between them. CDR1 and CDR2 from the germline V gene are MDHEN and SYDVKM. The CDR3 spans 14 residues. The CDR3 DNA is TGTGCCAGCATCTTAGCAGGGGCTGGAAACACCATATATTTT. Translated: CASILAGAGNTIYF.

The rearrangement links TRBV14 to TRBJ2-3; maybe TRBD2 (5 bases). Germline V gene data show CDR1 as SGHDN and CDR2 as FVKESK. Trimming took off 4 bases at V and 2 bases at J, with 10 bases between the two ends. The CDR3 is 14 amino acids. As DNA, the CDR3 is TGTGCCAGCAGCCCTTGGAGGCACACAGATACGCAGTATTTT. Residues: CASSPWRHTDTQYF.